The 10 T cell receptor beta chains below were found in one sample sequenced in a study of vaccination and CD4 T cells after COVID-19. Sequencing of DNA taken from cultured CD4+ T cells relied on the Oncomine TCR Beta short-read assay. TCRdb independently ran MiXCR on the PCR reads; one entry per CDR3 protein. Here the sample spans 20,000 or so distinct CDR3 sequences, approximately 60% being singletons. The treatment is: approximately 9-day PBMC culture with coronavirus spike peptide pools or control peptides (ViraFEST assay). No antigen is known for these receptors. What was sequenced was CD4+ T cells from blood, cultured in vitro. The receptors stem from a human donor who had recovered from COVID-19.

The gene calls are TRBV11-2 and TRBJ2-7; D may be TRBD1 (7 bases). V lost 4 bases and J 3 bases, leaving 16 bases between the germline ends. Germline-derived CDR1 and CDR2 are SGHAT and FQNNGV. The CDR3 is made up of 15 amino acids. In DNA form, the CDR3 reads TGTGCCAGCAGCTCTGCGGGACAGTATCTCTACGAGCAGTACTTC. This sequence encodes CASSSAGQYLYEQYF.

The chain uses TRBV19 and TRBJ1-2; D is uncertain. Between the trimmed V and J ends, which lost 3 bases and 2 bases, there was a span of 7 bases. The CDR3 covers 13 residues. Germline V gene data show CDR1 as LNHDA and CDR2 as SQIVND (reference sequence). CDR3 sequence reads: CASSIPENYGYTF. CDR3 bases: TGTGCCAGTAGTATCCCGGAGAACTATGGCTACACCTTC.

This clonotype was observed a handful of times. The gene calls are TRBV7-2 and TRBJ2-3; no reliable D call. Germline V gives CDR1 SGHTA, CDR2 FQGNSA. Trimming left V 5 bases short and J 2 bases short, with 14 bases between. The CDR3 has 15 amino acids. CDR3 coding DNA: TGTGCCAGCAGCCTGTCTAGGGTCCCCACAGATACGCAGTATTTT. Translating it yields CASSLSRVPTDTQYF.

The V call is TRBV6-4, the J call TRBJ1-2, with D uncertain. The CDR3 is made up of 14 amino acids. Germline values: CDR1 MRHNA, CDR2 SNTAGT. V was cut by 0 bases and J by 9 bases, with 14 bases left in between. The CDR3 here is CASSDSAELGSYTF. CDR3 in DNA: TGTGCCAGCAGTGACTCGGCTGAACTAGGTAGCTACACCTTC.

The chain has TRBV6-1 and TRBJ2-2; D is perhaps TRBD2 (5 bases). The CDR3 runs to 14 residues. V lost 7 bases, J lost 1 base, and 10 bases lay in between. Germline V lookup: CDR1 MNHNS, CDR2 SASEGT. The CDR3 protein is CASTLARNTGELFF. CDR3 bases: TGTGCCAGCACCCTAGCCAGGAACACCGGGGAGCTGTTTTTT.

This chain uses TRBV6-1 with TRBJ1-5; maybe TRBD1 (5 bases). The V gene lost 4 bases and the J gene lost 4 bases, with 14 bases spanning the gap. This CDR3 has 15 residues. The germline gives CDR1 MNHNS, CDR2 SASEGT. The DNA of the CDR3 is TGTGCCAGCAGTGGCGCCGGGACCCTTAATCAGCCCCAGCATTTT. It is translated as CASSGAGTLNQPQHF.

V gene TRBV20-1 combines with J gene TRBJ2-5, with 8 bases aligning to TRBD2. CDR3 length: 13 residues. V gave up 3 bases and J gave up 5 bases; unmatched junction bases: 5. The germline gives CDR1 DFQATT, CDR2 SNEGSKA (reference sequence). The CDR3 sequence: CSASGRGGETQYF. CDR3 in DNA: TGCAGTGCTAGCGGGAGGGGAGGGGAGACCCAGTACTTC.

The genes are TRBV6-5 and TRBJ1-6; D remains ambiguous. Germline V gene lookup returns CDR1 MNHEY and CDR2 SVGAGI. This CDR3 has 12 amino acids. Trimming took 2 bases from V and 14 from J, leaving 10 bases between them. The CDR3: CASSYLGKALHF. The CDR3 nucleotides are TGTGCCAGCAGTTACCTGGGGAAGGCCCTCCACTTT.

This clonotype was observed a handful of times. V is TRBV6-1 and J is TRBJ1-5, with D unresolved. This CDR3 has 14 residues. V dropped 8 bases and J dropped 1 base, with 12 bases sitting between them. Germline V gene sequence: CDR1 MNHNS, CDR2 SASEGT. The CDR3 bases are TGTGCCAGCGTGAACGGGAGGAGCAATCAGCCCCAGCATTTT. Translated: CASVNGRSNQPQHF.

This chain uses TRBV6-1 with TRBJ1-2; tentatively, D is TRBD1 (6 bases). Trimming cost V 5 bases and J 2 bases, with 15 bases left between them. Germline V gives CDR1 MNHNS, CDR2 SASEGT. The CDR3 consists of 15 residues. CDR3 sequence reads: CASSPGGGSNYGYTF. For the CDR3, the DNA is TGTGCCAGCAGTCCCGGAGGGGGGTCCAACTATGGCTACACCTTC.